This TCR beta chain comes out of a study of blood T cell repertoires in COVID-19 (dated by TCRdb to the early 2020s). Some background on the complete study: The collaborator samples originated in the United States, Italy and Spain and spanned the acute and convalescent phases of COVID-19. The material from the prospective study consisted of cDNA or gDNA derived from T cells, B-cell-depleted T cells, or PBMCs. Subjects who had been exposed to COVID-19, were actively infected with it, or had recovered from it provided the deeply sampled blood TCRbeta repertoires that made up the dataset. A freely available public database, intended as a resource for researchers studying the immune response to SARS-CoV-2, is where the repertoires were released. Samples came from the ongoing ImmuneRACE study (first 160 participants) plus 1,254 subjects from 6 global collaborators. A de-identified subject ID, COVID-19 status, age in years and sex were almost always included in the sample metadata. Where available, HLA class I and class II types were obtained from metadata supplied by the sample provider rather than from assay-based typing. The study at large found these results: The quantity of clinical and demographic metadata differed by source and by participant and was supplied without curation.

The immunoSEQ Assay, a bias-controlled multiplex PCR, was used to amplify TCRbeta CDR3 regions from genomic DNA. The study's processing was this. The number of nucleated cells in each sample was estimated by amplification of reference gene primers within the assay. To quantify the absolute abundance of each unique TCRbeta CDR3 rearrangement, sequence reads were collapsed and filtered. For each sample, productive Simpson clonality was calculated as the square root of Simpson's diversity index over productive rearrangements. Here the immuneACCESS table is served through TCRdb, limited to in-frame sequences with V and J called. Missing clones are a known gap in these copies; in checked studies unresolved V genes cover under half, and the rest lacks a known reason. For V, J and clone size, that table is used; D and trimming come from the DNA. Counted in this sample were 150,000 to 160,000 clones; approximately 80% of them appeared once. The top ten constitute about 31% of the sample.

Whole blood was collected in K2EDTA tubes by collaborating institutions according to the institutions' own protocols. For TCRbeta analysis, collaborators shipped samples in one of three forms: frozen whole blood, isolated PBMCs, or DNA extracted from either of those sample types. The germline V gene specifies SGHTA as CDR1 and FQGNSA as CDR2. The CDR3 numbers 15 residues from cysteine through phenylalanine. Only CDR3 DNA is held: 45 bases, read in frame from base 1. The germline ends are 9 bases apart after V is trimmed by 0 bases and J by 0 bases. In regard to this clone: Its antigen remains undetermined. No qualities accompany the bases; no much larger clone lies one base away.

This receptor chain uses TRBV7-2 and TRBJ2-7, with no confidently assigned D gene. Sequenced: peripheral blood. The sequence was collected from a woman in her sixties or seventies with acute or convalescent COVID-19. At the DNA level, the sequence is TGTGCCAGCAGCTTAGCGCTAGGTTACTCCTACGAGCAGTACTTC. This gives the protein CASSLALGYSYEQYF.